The 9 T cell receptor beta chains below all came from one sample that was sequenced in a study of T cells in localized non-small cell lung cancer. TCRdb's copy holds only in-frame clones and misses some; the assay was immunoSEQ multiplex PCR. The sample records 14,000 to 15,000 clones, around 83% being singletons. The specimen comprised peripheral blood, sampled before any cancer treatment. These receptors originate from a woman between 35 and 70 years old with stage I lung adenocarcinoma.

DNA for the CDR3: TGCGCCAGCAGCTCCGGGACAGGGGGCCACGAGCAGTACTTC. Translated, it gives CASSSGTGGHEQYF. The chain joins TRBV5-1 to TRBJ2-7; 12 nucleotides agree with TRBD1. CDR3 size: 14 residues. V trimming: 3 bases; J trimming: 5 bases; junction bases outside the gene matches: 3. Germline V gene lookup returns CDR1 SGHRS and CDR2 YFSETQ.

This clone was observed a single time. The chain combines TRBV4-1 with TRBJ2-2; D uncertain. The CDR3 length is 14 residues. Germline-derived CDR1 and CDR2 are MGHRA and YSYEKL. V lost 1 base and J lost 4, with 7 bases in between. The CDR3 DNA reads as TGCGCCAGCAGCCAAGTTTCCGGCACCGGGGAGCTGTTTTTT. Translated, it gives CASSQVSGTGELFF.

V gene TRBV5-4 combines with J gene TRBJ2-5; TRBD2 matches 12 bases. The ends lost 3 bases at V and 0 bases at J; junction bases unmatched: 0. Germline V gene lookup returns CDR1 SGHNT and CDR2 YYREEE (reference sequence). CDR3 length: 15 amino acids. CDR3 residues: CASSWTSGDQETQYF. The DNA for the CDR3 is TGTGCCAGCAGCTGGACTAGCGGGGACCAAGAGACCCAGTACTTC.

Comment on this clone: At one of its ends the junction is not consistent with the germline gene, which may arise from a read error. CDR3 sequence: CTISEPTGRLRGTIYF. The DNA of the CDR3 is TGTACCATCAGTGAGCCAACAGGGCGGTTGAGGGGCACCATATATTTT. The chain recombines TRBV10-3 with TRBJ1-3; maybe TRBD1 (6 bases). The germline gives CDR1 ENHRY, CDR2 SYGVKD. The CDR3 is 16 amino acids.

The chain has TRBV7-8 and TRBJ1-3, with D perhaps TRBD1 (5 bases). Deletions cut 6 bases from V and 0 bases from J, with 15 bases between. The germline gives CDR1 SGHVS, CDR2 FQNEAQ. The CDR3 spans 16 residues. CDR3 residues: CASRPLLGDSGNTIYF. In nucleotides, the CDR3 is TGTGCCAGCAGACCCCTGTTGGGGGACTCTGGAAACACCATATATTTT.

This clone came up a few times. The chain combines TRBV30 with TRBJ1-1, with D possibly TRBD1 on 5 matching bases. The CDR3 extends over 14 amino acids. Germline lookup yields CDR1 GTSNPN and CDR2 SVGIG (reference sequence). V was clipped by 0 bases and J by 5 bases, with 13 bases between them. The CDR3 region has the DNA TGTGCCTGGAGTGTAGAGGGGAGGGGAACTGAAGCTTTCTTT. It codes for CAWSVEGRGTEAFF.

This sequence joins TRBV9 and TRBJ2-7; either TRBD1 or TRBD2 may supply D (5 bases each). V lost 4 bases, J lost 2 bases, and 13 bases lay in between. The CDR3 contains 14 residues. CDR1 and CDR2 from the germline V gene are SGDLS and YYNGEE. For the CDR3, the DNA is TGTGCCAGCAGCTTCCGGGACGGACCCTACGAGCAGTACTTC. Its translation is CASSFRDGPYEQYF.

J is TRBJ1-1 and V is TRBV30; unclear D gene. Per germline, CDR1 GTSNPN and CDR2 SVGIG (reference sequence). V was trimmed by 0 bases and J by 4 bases, leaving 6 bases between them. The CDR3 is 12 residues long. Here the CDR3 reads CAWSVVSTEAFF. The CDR3 DNA sequence: TGTGCCTGGAGTGTGGTGTCCACTGAAGCTTTCTTT. Full variable domain (rest looked up from reference TRBV30 and TRBJ1-1): SQTIHQWPATLVQPVGSPLSLECTVEGTSNPNLYWYRQAAGRGLQLLFYSVGIGQISSEVPQNLSASRPQDRQFILSSKKLLLSDSGFYLCAWSVVSTEAFFGQGTRLTVV.

The gene calls are TRBV9 and TRBJ2-1; TRBD2 matches at 7 bases. This CDR3 is built from 15 residues. Germline loops: CDR1 SGDLS, CDR2 YYNGEE. J gave up 4 bases and V 2 bases, and 6 bases lay outside the gene matches. The CDR3 loop is CASSVGRGVYNEQFF. CDR3 in DNA: TGTGCCAGCAGCGTGGGACGGGGGGTTTACAATGAGCAGTTCTTC.